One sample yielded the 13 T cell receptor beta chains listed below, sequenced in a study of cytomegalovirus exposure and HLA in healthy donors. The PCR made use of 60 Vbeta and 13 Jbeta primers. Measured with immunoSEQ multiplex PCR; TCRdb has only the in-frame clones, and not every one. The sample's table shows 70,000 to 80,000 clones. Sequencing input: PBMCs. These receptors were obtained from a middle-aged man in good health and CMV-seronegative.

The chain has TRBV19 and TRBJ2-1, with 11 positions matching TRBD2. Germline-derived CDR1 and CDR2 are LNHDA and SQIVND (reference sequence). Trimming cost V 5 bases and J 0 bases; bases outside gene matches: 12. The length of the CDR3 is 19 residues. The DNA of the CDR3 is TGTGCCAGTAGTCCACATTACACCGGGACTAGCGGCTCCTACAATGAGCAGTTCTTC. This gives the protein CASSPHYTGTSGSYNEQFF.

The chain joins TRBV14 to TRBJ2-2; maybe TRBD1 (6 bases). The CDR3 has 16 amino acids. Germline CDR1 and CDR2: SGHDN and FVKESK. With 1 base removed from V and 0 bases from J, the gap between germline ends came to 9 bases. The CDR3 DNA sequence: TGTGCCAGCAGCCAAGTAGGGGGTTCGAACACCGGGGAGCTGTTTTTT. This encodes CASSQVGGSNTGELFF.

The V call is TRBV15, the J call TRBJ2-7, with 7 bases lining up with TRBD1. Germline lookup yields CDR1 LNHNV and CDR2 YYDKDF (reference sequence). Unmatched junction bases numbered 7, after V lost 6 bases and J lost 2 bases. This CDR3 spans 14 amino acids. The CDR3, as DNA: TGTGCCACCAGGGCAGGGGGAAATGCCTACGAGCAGTACTTC. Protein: CATRAGGNAYEQYF. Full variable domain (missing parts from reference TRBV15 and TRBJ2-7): DAMVIQNPRYQVTQFGKPVTLSCSQTLNHNVMYWYQQKSSQAPKLLFHYYDKDFNNEADTPDNFQSRRPNTSFCFLDIRSPGLGDTAMYLCATRAGGNAYEQYFGPGTRLTVT.

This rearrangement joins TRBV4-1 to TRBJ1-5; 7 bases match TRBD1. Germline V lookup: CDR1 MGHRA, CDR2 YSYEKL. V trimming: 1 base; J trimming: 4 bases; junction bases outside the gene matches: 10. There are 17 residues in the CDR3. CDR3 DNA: TGCGCCAGCAGCCAAGGTTTGGCCAGGGGGATAAATCAGCCCCAGCATTTT. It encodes CASSQGLARGINQPQHF.

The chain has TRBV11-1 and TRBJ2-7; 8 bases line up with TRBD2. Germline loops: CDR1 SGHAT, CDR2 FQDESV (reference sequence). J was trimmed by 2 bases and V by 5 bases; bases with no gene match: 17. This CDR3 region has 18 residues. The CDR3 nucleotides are TGTGCCAGCAGCCCTAAAAGGGGGGCGGGACTAGGAACCTACGAGCAGTACTTC. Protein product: CASSPKRGAGLGTYEQYF.

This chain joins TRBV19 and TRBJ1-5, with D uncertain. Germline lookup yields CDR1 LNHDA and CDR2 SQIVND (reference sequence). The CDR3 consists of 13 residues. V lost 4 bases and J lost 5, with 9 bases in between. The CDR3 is CASSTYSDQPQHF. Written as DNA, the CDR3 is TGTGCCAGTAGTACCTACAGTGATCAGCCCCAGCATTTT.

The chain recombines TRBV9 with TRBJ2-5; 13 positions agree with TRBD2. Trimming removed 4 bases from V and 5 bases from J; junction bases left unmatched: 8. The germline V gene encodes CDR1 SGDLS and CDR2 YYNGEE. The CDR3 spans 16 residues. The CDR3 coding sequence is TGTGCCAGCAGCCCCGGGACTAGCGGGGTCGCGGAGACCCAGTACTTC. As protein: CASSPGTSGVAETQYF.

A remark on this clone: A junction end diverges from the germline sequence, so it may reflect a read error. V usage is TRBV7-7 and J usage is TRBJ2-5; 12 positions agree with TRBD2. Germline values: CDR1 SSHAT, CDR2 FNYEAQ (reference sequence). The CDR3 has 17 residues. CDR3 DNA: TGTGCTAGCAGCTTAGCGACTAGCGGGGGAGGGGGAGAGACCCAGTACTTC. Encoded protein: CASSLATSGGGGETQYF.

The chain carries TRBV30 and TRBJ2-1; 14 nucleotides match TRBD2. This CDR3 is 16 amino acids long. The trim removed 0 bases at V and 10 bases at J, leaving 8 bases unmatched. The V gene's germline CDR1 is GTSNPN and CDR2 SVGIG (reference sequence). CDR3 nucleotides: TGTGCCTGGAGTGTGCAGACTAGCGGGGGGGCGGCCGAGCAGTTCTTC. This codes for CAWSVQTSGGAAEQFF.

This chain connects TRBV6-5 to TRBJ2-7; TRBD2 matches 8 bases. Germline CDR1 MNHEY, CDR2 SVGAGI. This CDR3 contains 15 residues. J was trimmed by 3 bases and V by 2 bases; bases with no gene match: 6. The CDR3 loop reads CASSYHQRGYYEQYF. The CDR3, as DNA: TGTGCCAGCAGTTACCATCAGCGGGGGTACTACGAGCAGTACTTC.

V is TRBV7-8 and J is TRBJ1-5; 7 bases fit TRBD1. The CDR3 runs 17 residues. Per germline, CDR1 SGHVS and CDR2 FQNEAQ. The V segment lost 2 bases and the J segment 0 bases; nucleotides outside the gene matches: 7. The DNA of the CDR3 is TGTGCCAGCAGCTTAAGGACAGGAGCATATAGCAATCAGCCCCAGCATTTT. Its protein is CASSLRTGAYSNQPQHF. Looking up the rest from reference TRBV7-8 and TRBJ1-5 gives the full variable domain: GAGVSQSPRYKVAKRGQDVALRCDPISGHVSLFWYQQALGQGPEFLTYFQNEAQLDKSGLPSDRFFAERPEGSVSTLKIQRTQQEDSAVYLCASSLRTGAYSNQPQHFGDGTRLSIL.

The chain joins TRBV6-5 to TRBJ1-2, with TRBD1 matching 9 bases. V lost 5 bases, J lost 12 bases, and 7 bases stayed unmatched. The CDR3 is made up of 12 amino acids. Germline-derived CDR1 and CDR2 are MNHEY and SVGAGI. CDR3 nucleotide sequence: TGTGCCAGCAGTCCCGGGACAGGGTTACACACCTTC. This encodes CASSPGTGLHTF.

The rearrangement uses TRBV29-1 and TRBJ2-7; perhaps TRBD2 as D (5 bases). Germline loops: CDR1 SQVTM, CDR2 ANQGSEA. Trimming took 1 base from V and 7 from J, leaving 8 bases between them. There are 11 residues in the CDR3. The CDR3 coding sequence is TGCAGCGTTGAAGTAGGGAGTGAGCAGTACTTC. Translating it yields CSVEVGSEQYF.